The sample holds many counts of the clone carrying this T cell receptor beta chain. What it recognizes is unknown. A junction boundary mismatches the germline segment, possibly from a read error. A duration under 3 months, NOSPECS ≥4, CAS ≥3 and moderate-to-severe activity characterized the donors with ophthalmopathy. Uncontrolled infections, pregnancy, lactation or other autoimmune diseases led to patient exclusion. This sample is drawn from a study of Graves' ophthalmopathy and Graves' hyperthyroidism. Turning to the study itself: Sampling took place at initial diagnosis, with peripheral blood obtained before any treatment. Notes on the study in general: Discrimination between ophthalmopathy and stable hyperthyroidism by a 13-signature model showed about 88% sensitivity and 75% to 84% specificity.

Germline V CDR1 and CDR2: SSHAT, FNYEAQ (reference sequence). This CDR3 spans 18 amino acids. TCR beta CDR3 regions were amplified from RNA transcripts. The authors performed first-round RT-PCR with HTBI primers and then a second-round multiplex PCR. Each CDR3 protein gets one entry after TCRdb re-called the multiplex PCR reads with MiXCR. The sample shows hundreds of thousands of distinct CDR3 sequences, 35% to 50% of them seen only once. Sequences were obtained from peripheral blood. The rearrangement joins TRBV7-7 to TRBJ2-7; D is possibly TRBD1 (6 bases). The clonotype was recovered from an adult man with Graves' ophthalmopathy. This chain's CDR3 is CASSLGSGELVRSYEQYF. DNA of the CDR3: TGTGCTAGCAGCTTGGGGTCAGGGGAGCTTGTAAGATCCTACGAGCAGTACTTC.